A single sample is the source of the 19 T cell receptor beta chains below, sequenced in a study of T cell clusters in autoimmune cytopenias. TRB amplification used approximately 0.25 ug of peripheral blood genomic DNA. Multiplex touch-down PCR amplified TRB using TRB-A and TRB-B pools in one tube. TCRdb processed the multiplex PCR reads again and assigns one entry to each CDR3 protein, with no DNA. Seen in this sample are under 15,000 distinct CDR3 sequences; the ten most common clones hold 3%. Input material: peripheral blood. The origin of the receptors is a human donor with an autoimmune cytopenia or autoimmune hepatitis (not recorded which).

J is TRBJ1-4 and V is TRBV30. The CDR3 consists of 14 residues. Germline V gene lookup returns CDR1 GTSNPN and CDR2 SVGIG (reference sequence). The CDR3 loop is CAGDLTATNEKLFF.

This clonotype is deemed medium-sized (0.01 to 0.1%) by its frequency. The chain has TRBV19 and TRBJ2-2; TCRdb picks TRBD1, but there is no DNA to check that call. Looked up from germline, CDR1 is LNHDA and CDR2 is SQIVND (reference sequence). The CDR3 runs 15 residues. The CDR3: CASSIARTGSGELFF. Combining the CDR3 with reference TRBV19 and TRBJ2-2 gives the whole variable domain DGGITQSPKYLFRKEGQNVTLSCEQNLNHDAMYWYRQDPGQGLRLIYYSQIVNDFQKGDIAEGYSVSREKKESFPLTVTSAQKNPTAFYLCASSIARTGSGELFFGEGSRLTVL.

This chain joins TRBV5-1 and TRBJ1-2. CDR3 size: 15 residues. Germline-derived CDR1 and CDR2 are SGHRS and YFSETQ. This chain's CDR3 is CASSSASTADYGYTF.

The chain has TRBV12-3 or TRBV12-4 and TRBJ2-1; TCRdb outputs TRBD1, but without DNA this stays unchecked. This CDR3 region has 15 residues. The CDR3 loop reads CASSLDRTDSDEQFF.

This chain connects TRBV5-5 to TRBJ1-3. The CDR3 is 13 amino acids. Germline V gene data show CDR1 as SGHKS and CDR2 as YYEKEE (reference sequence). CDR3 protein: CASSLPLGNTIYF.

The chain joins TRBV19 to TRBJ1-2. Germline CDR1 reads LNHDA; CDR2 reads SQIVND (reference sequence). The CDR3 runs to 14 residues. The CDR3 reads CASSIQETDYGYTF.

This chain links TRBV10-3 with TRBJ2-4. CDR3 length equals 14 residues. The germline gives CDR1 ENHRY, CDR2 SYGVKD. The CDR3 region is CAISEPQKENIQYF.

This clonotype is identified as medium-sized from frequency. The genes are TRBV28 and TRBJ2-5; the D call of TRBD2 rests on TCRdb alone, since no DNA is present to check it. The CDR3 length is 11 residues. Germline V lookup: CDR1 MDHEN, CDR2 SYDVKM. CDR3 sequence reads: CASGPGGTQYF. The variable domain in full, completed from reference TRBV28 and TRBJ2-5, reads DVKVTQSSRYLVKRTGEKVFLECVQDMDHENMFWYRQDPGLGLRLIYFSYDVKMKEKGDIPEGYSVSREKKERFSLILESASTNQTSMYLCASGPGGTQYFGPGTRLLVL.

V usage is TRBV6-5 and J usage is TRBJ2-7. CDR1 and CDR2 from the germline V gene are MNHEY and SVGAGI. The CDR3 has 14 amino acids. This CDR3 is CASSSNPSSYEQYF.

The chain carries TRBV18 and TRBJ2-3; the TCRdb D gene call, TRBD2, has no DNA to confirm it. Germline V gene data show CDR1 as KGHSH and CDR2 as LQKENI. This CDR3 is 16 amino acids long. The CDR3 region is CASSPQGSPSTDTQYF.

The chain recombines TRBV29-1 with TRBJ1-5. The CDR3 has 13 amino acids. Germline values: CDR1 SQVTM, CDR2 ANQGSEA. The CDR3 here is CSVQVHSNQPQHF.

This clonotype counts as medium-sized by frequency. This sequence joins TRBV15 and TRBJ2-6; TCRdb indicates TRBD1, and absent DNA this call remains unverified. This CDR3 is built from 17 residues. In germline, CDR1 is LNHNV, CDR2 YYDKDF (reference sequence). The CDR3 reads CATSRGRGRSGANVLTF.

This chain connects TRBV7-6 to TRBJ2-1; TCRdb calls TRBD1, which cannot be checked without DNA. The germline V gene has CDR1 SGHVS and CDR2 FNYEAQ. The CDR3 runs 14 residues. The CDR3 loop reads CASSFGTPYGEQFF. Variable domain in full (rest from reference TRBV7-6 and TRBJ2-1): GAGVSQSPRYKVTKRGQDVALRCDPISGHVSLYWYRQALGQGPEFLTYFNYEAQQDKSGLPNDRFSAERPEGSISTLTIQRTEQRDSAMYRCASSFGTPYGEQFFGPGTRLTVL.

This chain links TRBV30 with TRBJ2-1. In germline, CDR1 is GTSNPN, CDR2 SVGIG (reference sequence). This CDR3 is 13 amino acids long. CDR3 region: CAWSGLKGNEQFF.

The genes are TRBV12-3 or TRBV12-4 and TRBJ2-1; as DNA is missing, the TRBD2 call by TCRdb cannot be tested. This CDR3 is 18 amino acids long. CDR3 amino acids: CASSFRGWAGGYYNEQFF.

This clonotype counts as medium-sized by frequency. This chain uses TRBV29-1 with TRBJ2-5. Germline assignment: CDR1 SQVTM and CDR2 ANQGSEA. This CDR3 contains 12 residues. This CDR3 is CSVGGFQETQYF.

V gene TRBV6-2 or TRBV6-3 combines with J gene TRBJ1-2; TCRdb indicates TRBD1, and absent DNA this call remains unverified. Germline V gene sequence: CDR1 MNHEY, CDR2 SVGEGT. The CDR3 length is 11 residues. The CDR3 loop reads CASSQGSGYTF.

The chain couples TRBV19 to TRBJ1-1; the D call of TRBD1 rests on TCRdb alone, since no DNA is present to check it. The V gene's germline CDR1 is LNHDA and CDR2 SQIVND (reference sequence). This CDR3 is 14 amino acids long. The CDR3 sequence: CASILLGAGSEAFF.

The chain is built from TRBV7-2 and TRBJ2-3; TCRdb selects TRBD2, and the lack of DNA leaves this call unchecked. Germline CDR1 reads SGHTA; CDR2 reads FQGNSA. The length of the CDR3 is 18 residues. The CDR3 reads CASSLEPFMRGGEDTQYF. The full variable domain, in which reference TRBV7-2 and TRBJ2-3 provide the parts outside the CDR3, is GAGVSQSPSNKVTEKGKDVELRCDPISGHTALYWYRQSLGQGLEFLIYFQGNSAPDKSGLPSDRFSAERTGGSVSTLTIQRTQQEDSAVYLCASSLEPFMRGGEDTQYFGPGTRLTVL.